One and the same sample provided the 3 T cell receptor beta chains below, sequenced in a study of somatic mutations in cytotoxic T cells in rheumatoid arthritis. The assay was immunoSEQ multiplex PCR, and TCRdb's table has in-frame clones only and misses some. The table has some 30,000 clones, around four fifths seen once. The sequencing input was CD8+ T cells sorted from blood. Receptor source: an adult with rheumatoid arthritis.

V and J are TRBV27 and TRBJ2-3; tentatively, D is TRBD2 (6 bases). Trimming removed 4 bases from V and 8 bases from J, with 13 bases in between. CDR1 and CDR2 from the germline V gene are MNHEY and SMNVEV (reference sequence). This CDR3 spans 13 amino acids. The CDR3 is CASSSGGPTTQYF. The CDR3, as DNA: TGTGCCAGCAGTTCCGGGGGACCAACTACGCAGTATTTT.

The chain is built from TRBV27 and TRBJ2-7; D is possibly TRBD1 or TRBD2 (5 bases each). The CDR3 contains 14 residues. Germline V lookup: CDR1 MNHEY, CDR2 SMNVEV (reference sequence). The V end was cut by 2 bases, the J end by 2 bases, with 10 bases between. CDR3 region: CASSLAVGPYEQYF. CDR3 DNA sequence: TGTGCCAGCAGTTTAGCGGTGGGACCCTACGAGCAGTACTTC.

V gene TRBV28 combines with J gene TRBJ2-7; 11 bases fit TRBD1. There are 14 residues in the CDR3. Germline V gives CDR1 MDHEN, CDR2 SYDVKM. V shed 3 bases and J 3 bases; nucleotides not matched to a gene: 1. CDR3 coding DNA: TGTGCCAGCAGTTTTGGGACAGGGGGCTACGAGCAGTACTTC. Its protein product is CASSFGTGGYEQYF.